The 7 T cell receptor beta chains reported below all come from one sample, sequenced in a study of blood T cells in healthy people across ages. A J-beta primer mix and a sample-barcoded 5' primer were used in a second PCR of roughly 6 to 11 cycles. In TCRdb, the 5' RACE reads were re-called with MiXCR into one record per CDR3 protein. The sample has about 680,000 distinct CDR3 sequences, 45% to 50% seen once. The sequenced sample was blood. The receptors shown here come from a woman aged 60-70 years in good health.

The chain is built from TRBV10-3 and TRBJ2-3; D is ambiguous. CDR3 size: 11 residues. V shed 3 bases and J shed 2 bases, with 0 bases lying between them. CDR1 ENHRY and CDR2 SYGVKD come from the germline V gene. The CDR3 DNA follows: TGTGCCATCAGTGACACAGATACGCAGTATTTT. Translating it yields CAISDTDTQYF.

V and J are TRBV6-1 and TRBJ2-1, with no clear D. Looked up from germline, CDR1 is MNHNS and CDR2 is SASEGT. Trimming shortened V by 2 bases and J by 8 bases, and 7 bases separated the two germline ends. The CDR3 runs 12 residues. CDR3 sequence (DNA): TGTGCCAGCAGTGAATTTTCCGATGAGCAGTTCTTC. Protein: CASSEFSDEQFF.

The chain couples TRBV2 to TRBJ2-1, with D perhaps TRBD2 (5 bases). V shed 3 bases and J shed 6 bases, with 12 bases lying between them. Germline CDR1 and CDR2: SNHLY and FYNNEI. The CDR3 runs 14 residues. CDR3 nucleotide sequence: TGTGCCAGCAGTGAGCGTCGGGATGTCAATGAGCAGTTCTTC. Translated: CASSERRDVNEQFF.

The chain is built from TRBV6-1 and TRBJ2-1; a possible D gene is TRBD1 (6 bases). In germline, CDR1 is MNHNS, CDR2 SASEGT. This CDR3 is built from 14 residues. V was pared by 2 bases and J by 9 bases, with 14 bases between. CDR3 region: CASSELDRRSEQFF. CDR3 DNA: TGTGCCAGCAGTGAACTTGACAGGCGAAGTGAGCAGTTCTTC.

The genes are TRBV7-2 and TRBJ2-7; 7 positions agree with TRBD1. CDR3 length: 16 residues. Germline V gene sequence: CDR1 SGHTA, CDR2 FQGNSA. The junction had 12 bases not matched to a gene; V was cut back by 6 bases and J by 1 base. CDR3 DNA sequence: TGTGCCAGCAGTAAATCAGGGGGTAGGGGTTCCTACGAGCAGTACTTC. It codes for CASSKSGGRGSYEQYF. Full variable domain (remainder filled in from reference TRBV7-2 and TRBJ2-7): GAGVSQSPSNKVTEKGKDVELRCDPISGHTALYWYRQSLGQGLEFLIYFQGNSAPDKSGLPSDRFSAERTGGSVSTLTIQRTQQEDSAVYLCASSKSGGRGSYEQYFGPGTRLTVT.

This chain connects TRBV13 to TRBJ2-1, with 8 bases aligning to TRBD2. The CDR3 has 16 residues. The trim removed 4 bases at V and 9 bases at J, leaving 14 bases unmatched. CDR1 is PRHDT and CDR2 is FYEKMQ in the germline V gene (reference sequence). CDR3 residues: CASSSRPGTRGGEQFF. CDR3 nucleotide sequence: TGTGCCAGCAGCTCCCGCCCCGGGACTAGAGGGGGTGAGCAGTTCTTC.

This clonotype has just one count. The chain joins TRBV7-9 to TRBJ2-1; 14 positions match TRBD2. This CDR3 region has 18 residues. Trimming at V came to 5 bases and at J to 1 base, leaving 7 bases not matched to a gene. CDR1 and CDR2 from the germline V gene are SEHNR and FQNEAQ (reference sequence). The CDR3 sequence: CASSLGTSGSWSYNEQFF. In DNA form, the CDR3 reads TGTGCCAGCAGCCTCGGGACTAGCGGGAGTTGGTCCTACAATGAGCAGTTCTTC. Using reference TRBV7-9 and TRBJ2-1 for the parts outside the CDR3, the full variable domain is DTGVSQNPRHKITKRGQNVTFRCDPISEHNRLYWYRQTLGQGPEFLTYFQNEAQLEKSRLLSDRFSAERPKGSFSTLEIQRTEQGDSAMYLCASSLGTSGSWSYNEQFFGPGTRLTVL.